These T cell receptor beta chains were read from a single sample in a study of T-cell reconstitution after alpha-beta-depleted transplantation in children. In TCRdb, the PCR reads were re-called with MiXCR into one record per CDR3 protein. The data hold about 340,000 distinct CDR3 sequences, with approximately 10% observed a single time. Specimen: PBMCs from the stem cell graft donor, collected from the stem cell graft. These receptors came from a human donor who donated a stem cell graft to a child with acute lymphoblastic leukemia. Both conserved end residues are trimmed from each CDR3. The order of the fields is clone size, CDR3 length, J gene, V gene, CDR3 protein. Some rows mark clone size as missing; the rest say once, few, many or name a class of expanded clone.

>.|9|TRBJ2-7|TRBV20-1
SASRGYEQY
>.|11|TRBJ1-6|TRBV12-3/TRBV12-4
ASSPDSNSPLH
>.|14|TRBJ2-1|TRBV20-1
CADVSRDRLGDEQF
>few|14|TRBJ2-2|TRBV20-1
SARVRLAGGTGELF
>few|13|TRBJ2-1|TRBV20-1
SAYGGLAGLNEQF
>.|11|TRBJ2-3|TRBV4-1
ASSQMRGDTQY
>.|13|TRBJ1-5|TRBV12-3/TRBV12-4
ASSWAGASNQPQH
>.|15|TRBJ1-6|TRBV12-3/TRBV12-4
ASSPKGRSSYNSPLH
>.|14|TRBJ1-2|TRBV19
ASSLTYSQGPYGYT
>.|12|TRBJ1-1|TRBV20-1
SAPWAGLNTEAF
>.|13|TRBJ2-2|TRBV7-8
ASSLVGELTGELF
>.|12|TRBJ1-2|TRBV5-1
ASSLAPQGDGYT
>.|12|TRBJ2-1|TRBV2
ASSGGLAAFYRF
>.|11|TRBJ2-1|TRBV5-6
ASSHGTDNEQF
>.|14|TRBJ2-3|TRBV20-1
SAIPRGLAGVDTQY
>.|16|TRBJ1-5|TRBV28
ASSHRDRQEYSNQPQH
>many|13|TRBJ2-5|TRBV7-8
ASSSGLAFQETQY
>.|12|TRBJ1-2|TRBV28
ASSSGTEVRGYT
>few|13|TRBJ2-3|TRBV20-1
SARDSGVSTDTQY
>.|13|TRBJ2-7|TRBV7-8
ASSLTGPNSYEQY
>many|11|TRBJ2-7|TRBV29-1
SVEDAFGYEQY
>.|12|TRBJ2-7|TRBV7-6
ASSGSAALYEQY
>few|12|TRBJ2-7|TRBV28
ASSLKRDLYEQY
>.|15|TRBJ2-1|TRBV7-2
ASSLASGPLSYNEQF
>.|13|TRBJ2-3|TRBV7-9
ASSLESRATDTQY
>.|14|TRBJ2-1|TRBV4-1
ASSQEGLAGAPEQF
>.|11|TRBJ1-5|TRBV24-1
ATSDGFDQPQH
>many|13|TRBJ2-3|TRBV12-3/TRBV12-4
ASSLGASGTDTQY
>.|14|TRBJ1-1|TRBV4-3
ASSQDDWVMNTEAF
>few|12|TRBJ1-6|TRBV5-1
ACAPGQDNSPLH
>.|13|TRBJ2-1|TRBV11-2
ASGQSEGGDNEQF
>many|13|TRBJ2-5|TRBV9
ASSVASGSSETQY
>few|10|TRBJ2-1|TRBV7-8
ASSSGTSGKF
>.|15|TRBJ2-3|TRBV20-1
SARGGGHKHSTDTQY
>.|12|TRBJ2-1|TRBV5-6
ASSLGTGSDEQF
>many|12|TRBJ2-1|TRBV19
ASSIGGSYNEQF
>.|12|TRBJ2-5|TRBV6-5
ASSYPGQGETQY
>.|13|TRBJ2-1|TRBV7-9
ASSQGGPTYNEQF
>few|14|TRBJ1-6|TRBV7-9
ASSLPGQGWNSPLH
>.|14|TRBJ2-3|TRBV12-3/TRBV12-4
ASSLGFTEGTDTQY
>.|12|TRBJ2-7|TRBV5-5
ASSLAGFPGEQY
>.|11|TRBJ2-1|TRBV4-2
ASSRAGNNEQF
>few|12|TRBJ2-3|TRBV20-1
SAREGWAWDTQY
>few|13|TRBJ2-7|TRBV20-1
SARSPAGGSYEQY
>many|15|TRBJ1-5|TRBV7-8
ASSLAGLSGINQPQH
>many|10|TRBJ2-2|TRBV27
ASSRPTGELF
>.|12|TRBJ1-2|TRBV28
ASSLVDRDYGYT
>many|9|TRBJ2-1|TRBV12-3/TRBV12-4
ASSLSWVQF
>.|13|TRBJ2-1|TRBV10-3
AISGDRDQPNEQF
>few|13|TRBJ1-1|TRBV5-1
ASSAGSQQNTEAF
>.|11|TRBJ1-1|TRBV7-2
ASSPHGGGEAF